This T cell receptor beta chain comes out of a study of OX40 agonist ivuxolimab in advanced cancers. Study information: Ivuxolimab is an agonistic anti-OX40 (CD134) antibody, and patients were treated with it. Study conclusions and caveats: The 0.1-3.0 mg/kg partial responders had among the lowest clonal expansion.

Profiled with immunoSEQ multiplex PCR; TCRdb holds only in-frame clones, not every one. The profile shows 77,000 or so clones, more than 80% of them singletons. Trimming left V 7 bases short and J 4 bases short, with 7 bases between. The germline V gene has CDR1 MDHEN and CDR2 SYDVKM. The CDR3 consists of 11 residues. In its sample, this clone was seen a few times. The antigen remains undetermined. The sample here was CD4+ or CD8+ T cells sorted from blood, taken in a trial of the OX40 agonist ivuxolimab. The gene calls are TRBV28 and TRBJ1-2; no clear D gene. This clonotype originated in an adult with an advanced solid tumor such as melanoma, head and neck, liver or kidney cancer. CDR3 sequence reads: CASTAGYGYTF. In DNA, the CDR3 is TGTGCCAGCACCGCAGGCTATGGCTACACCTTC.